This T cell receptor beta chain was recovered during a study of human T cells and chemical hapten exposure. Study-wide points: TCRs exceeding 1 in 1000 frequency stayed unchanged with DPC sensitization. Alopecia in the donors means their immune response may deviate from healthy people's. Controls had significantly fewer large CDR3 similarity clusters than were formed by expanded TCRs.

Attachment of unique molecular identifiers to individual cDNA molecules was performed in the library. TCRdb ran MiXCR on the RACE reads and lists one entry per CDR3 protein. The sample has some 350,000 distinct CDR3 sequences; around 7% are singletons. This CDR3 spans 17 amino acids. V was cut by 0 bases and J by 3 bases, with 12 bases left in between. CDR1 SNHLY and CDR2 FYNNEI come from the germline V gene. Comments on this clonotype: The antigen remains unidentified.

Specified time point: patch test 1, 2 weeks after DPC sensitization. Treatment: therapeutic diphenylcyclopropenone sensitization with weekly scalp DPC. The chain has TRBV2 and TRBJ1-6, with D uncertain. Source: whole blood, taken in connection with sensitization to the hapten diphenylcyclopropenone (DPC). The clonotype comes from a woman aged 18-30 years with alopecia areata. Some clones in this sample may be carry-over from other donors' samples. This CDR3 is CASSEALGQVYNSPLHF. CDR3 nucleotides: TGTGCCAGCAGTGAAGCGCTTGGTCAGGTCTATAATTCACCCCTCCACTTT.